One sample yielded the 26 T cell receptor beta chains listed below, sequenced in a study of a mutant IDH1 vaccine in newly diagnosed glioma. Method: immunoSEQ multiplex PCR; TCRdb's copy keeps in-frame clones and lacks some. Of about 30,000 clones in the sample, over 75% were seen once. Time point meaning: baseline, week 1 (first vaccination visit). Treatment noted: pre-vaccination baseline after standard-of-care therapy. The source material was PBMCs, sampled from a glioma patient treated with radiotherapy, temozolomide or both. These receptors all stem from a man under 40 with glioma.

This clone appeared a few times. The chain uses TRBV5-1 and TRBJ1-1; TRBD1 matches 9 bases. The J segment lost 0 bases and the V segment lost 6 bases, leaving 6 bases of the junction unmatched. This CDR3 region has 15 residues. Germline lookup yields CDR1 SGHRS and CDR2 YFSETQ. The CDR3 DNA reads as TGCGCCAGCACTTGGACAGGGGAAATGAACACTGAAGCTTTCTTT. It is translated as CASTWTGEMNTEAFF.

This chain uses TRBV5-1 with TRBJ2-5; D gene unclear. Trimming pared 1 base from V and 1 base from J, leaving 2 bases between. The CDR3 spans 12 residues. Germline CDR1 and CDR2: SGHRS and YFSETQ. CDR3 loop: CASSLTQETQYF. DNA for the CDR3: TGCGCCAGCAGCTTGACCCAAGAGACCCAGTACTTC.

The chain carries TRBV5-6 and TRBJ1-6; the D gene is possibly TRBD1 (5 bases). Looked up from germline, CDR1 is SGHDT and CDR2 is YYEEEE. The CDR3 contains 15 residues. Trimming took 6 bases from V and 5 from J, leaving 15 bases between them. CDR3 DNA sequence: TGTGCCAGCACGCCTGGGGGACGGAATAATTCACCCCTCCACTTT. It yields the protein CASTPGGRNNSPLHF.

This sequence joins TRBV30 and TRBJ2-1, with a tentative D call TRBD2 (5 bases). The V and J ends lost 5 bases and 4 bases respectively, with 9 bases between them. In germline, CDR1 is GTSNPN, CDR2 SVGIG (reference sequence). This CDR3 region has 12 residues. As DNA, the CDR3 is TGTGCCTGGGAGCCGGGATACAATGAGCAGTTCTTC. Its protein product is CAWEPGYNEQFF. Full variable domain (rest looked up from reference TRBV30 and TRBJ2-1): SQTIHQWPATLVQPVGSPLSLECTVEGTSNPNLYWYRQAAGRGLQLLFYSVGIGQISSEVPQNLSASRPQDRQFILSSKKLLLSDSGFYLCAWEPGYNEQFFGPGTRLTVL.

In nucleotides, the CDR3 is TGCGCCAGCAGGTTGACAGTGGACAGGTCCCACTTT. Translation: CASRLTVDRSHF. The chain uses TRBV10-1 and TRBJ1-6; 7 bases agree with TRBD1. The V segment lost 6 bases and the J segment 18 bases; nucleotides outside the gene matches: 11. Per the germline V gene, CDR1 is WNHNN and CDR2 is SYGVQD (reference sequence). The CDR3 spans 12 residues.

The V and J genes are TRBV7-2 and TRBJ1-1; 11 bases map to TRBD1. J gave up 10 bases and V 5 bases, and 6 bases lay outside the gene matches. Germline V lookup: CDR1 SGHTA, CDR2 FQGNSA. This CDR3 comprises 13 residues. The CDR3: CASSDGQGAVAFF. In DNA, the CDR3 is TGTGCCAGCAGCGACGGACAGGGGGCCGTAGCTTTCTTT.

The chain has TRBV4-3 and TRBJ1-2; 9 bases line up with TRBD1. CDR1 and CDR2 from the germline V gene are LGHNA and YSLEER. There are 16 residues in the CDR3. The trim removed 0 bases at V and 4 bases at J, leaving 6 bases unmatched. The CDR3 loop reads CASSQDHRGHGYGYTF. Here the CDR3 DNA reads TGCGCCAGCAGCCAAGATCACAGGGGGCACGGCTATGGCTACACCTTC.

The chain has TRBV5-1 and TRBJ1-1; D not certain. Germline V CDR1 and CDR2: SGHRS, YFSETQ. The ends were cut back, 5 bases at V and 0 bases at J, with 8 bases in the middle. The CDR3 totals 13 residues. The CDR3 sequence: CASRAALNTEAFF. The CDR3 coding sequence is TGCGCCAGCAGGGCCGCGCTGAACACTGAAGCTTTCTTT.

The chain links TRBV29-1 to TRBJ1-1; a possible D gene is TRBD1 (5 bases). CDR1 and CDR2 from the germline V gene are SQVTM and ANQGSEA. This CDR3 spans 13 amino acids. The V end was cut by 6 bases, the J end by 7 bases, with 18 bases between. CDR3 sequence reads: CSVIQGNRGEAFF. The CDR3 DNA follows: TGCAGCGTCATCCAGGGAAATCGGGGTGAAGCTTTCTTT.

The chain recombines TRBV11-2 with TRBJ2-3; 7 bases map to TRBD2. J gave up 0 bases and V 4 bases, and 16 bases lay outside the gene matches. Germline V lookup: CDR1 SGHAT, CDR2 FQNNGV. The CDR3 is made up of 19 amino acids. CDR3 bases: TGTGCCAGCAGCTCCACATGGGGGGGTTGGTCCGCGAGCACAGATACGCAGTATTTT. This sequence encodes CASSSTWGGWSASTDTQYF.

The DNA for the CDR3 is TGTGCCAGCAGCCAAGATACAGCGGGAGTTGCTGGGGCCAACGTCCTGACTTTC. This gives the protein CASSQDTAGVAGANVLTF. The chain is built from TRBV14 and TRBJ2-6; 8 bases line up with TRBD2. With 0 bases clipped from V and 2 bases from J, the junction kept 6 bases outside the gene matches. Germline V CDR1 and CDR2: SGHDN, FVKESK. The CDR3 totals 18 residues.

The gene calls are TRBV4-1 and TRBJ1-1, with D unresolved. The V gene lost 4 bases and the J gene lost 1 base, with 7 bases spanning the gap. CDR1 and CDR2 (germline): MGHRA, YSYEKL. This CDR3 is built from 13 residues. As DNA, the CDR3 is TGCGCCAGCAGCCGGGGTCCGAACACTGAAGCTTTCTTT. Encoded protein: CASSRGPNTEAFF.

The chain combines TRBV7-8 with TRBJ1-6; tentative D call: TRBD1 (5 bases). The CDR3 has 15 amino acids. Between the trimmed V and J ends, which lost 1 base and 10 bases, there was a span of 14 bases. CDR1 and CDR2 from the germline V gene are SGHVS and FQNEAQ. The CDR3 sequence: CASSLDPGLGSPLHF. DNA of the CDR3: TGTGCCAGCAGCTTAGATCCAGGGTTAGGATCACCCCTCCACTTT. The full variable domain, with the rest looked up from reference TRBV7-8 and TRBJ1-6, is GAGVSQSPRYKVAKRGQDVALRCDPISGHVSLFWYQQALGQGPEFLTYFQNEAQLDKSGLPSDRFFAERPEGSVSTLKIQRTQQEDSAVYLCASSLDPGLGSPLHFGNGTRLTVT.

This clone was picked up one time. The gene calls are TRBV5-6 and TRBJ1-4; tentative D call: TRBD1 (5 bases). This CDR3 is built from 16 residues. The V end lost 2 bases, the J end lost 6 bases, and 17 bases lay between the germline ends. The germline V gene encodes CDR1 SGHDT and CDR2 YYEEEE. CDR3 loop: CASSFKASGGDEKLFF. The CDR3 DNA reads TGTGCCAGCAGCTTTAAAGCATCGGGGGGGGATGAAAAACTGTTTTTT.

The chain couples TRBV27 to TRBJ2-6; D may match TRBD1 or TRBD2 (5 bases each). CDR1 is MNHEY, CDR2 SMNVEV, per germline (reference sequence). The V end lost 8 bases, the J end lost 0 bases, and 14 bases lay between the germline ends. This CDR3 spans 16 amino acids. The chain's CDR3 is CASFRGTPSGANVLTF. The CDR3 DNA reads TGTGCCAGCTTCCGGGGCACCCCCTCTGGGGCCAACGTCCTGACTTTC.

This clone has a handful of counts. V usage is TRBV10-2 and J usage is TRBJ2-5; D is undetermined. CDR1 is WSHSY and CDR2 is SAAADI in the germline V gene. Trimming stripped 4 bases from V and 1 base from J, with 1 base between. CDR3 length equals 11 residues. CDR3: CASSVQETQYF. CDR3 nucleotide sequence: TGCGCCAGCAGTGTCCAAGAGACCCAGTACTTC.

Remarks on this clone: At one end, the junction sequence differs from germline, possibly due to a read error. V and J are TRBV6-4 and TRBJ1-6, with unresolved D. The CDR3 is made up of 11 amino acids. Germline assignment: CDR1 MRHNA and CDR2 SNTAGT. The CDR3 DNA reads as TGTGCCAGCAGTGAAAGACCCGGCAGGATTTTT. Encoded protein: CASSERPGRIF.

In its sample, this clone was seen a few times. The rearrangement uses TRBV20-1 and TRBJ2-1; D unresolved. CDR1 is DFQATT and CDR2 is SNEGSKA in the germline V gene (reference sequence). The CDR3 loop spans 10 amino acids. The V end lost 7 bases, the J end lost 6 bases, and 7 bases lay between the germline ends. In nucleotides, the CDR3 is TGCAGTGTCGGAAGCAATGAGCAGTTCTTC. Translation: CSVGSNEQFF.

The rearrangement links TRBV22-1 to TRBJ2-7; the table calls TRBD1, which could not be checked here. TRBV22-1 is a pseudogene segment. The CDR3 has 14 amino acids. The CDR3 nucleotides are TGTCCTGGGAGCGCCCAGACAGGGCCCTACGAGCAGTACTTC. Its translation: CPGSAQTGPYEQYF.

In this sample, this clone turned up a few times. The chain combines TRBV30 with TRBJ2-7, with TRBD2 matching 8 bases. The V and J ends lost 0 bases and 6 bases, in that order; junction bases with no gene match: 1. Germline V lookup: CDR1 GTSNPN, CDR2 SVGIG (reference sequence). The CDR3 has 12 residues. This chain's CDR3 is CAWSVRGGEQYF. In DNA form, the CDR3 reads TGTGCCTGGAGTGTACGGGGGGGCGAGCAGTACTTC.

The genes are TRBV5-1 and TRBJ2-1; possibly TRBD2 for D (6 bases). CDR1 is SGHRS and CDR2 is YFSETQ in the germline V gene. Trimming pared 0 bases from V and 0 bases from J, leaving 10 bases between. CDR3 length equals 16 residues. The CDR3 region has the DNA TGCGCCAGCAGCTTGGTAGGAGGGAGCTCCTACAATGAGCAGTTCTTC. Translated, it gives CASSLVGGSSYNEQFF.

The chain is built from TRBV5-1 and TRBJ2-2; tentatively, D is TRBD2 (5 bases). The germline V gene has CDR1 SGHRS and CDR2 YFSETQ. The V and J ends lost 1 base and 5 bases respectively, with 15 bases between them. The CDR3 length is 16 residues. The CDR3 region has the DNA TGCGCCAGCAGCTTGCGGTCGGCGGGCGGGACCGGGGAGCTGTTTTTT. Amino acids: CASSLRSAGGTGELFF.

V gene TRBV5-6 combines with J gene TRBJ2-3; 13 nucleotides align to TRBD2. Trimming at V came to 1 base and at J to 3 bases, leaving 8 bases not matched to a gene. Germline V gene data show CDR1 as SGHDT and CDR2 as YYEEEE. This CDR3 has 18 amino acids. In DNA form, the CDR3 reads TGTGCCAGCAGCTTGCCCGGGACTAGCGGGGCGGGGACAGATACGCAGTATTTT. Translating it yields CASSLPGTSGAGTDTQYF.

The V gene is TRBV4-2, the J gene TRBJ2-5, with 10 bases identical to TRBD2. Germline CDR1 is LGHNA and CDR2 is YNFKEQ. The CDR3 covers 15 residues. V lost 4 bases to trimming and J lost 1 base; unmatched junction nucleotides: 3. The CDR3 coding sequence is TGTGCCAGCAGCCGAGCGGGGGGGGGCCAAGAGACCCAGTACTTC. It is translated as CASSRAGGGQETQYF.

This clone is hyperexpanded. The chain uses TRBV28 and TRBJ1-2; a weak D match, TRBD1 (5 bases). This CDR3 is built from 11 residues. Germline CDR1 reads MDHEN; CDR2 reads SYDVKM. The germline V and J ends were trimmed by 10 bases and 8 bases, with 14 bases remaining between them. CDR3 region: CAIDSSGGYTF. The CDR3 DNA reads as TGTGCCATTGACAGCTCTGGGGGCTACACCTTC.

The chain is built from TRBV5-1 and TRBJ2-7; 10 bases are a match to TRBD1. Germline loops: CDR1 SGHRS, CDR2 YFSETQ. CDR3 length: 16 amino acids. With 0 bases clipped from V and 2 bases from J, the junction kept 5 bases outside the gene matches. CDR3 sequence: CASSLAGTGEAYEQYF. The DNA of the CDR3 is TGCGCCAGCAGCTTGGCCGGGACAGGGGAGGCCTACGAGCAGTACTTC.